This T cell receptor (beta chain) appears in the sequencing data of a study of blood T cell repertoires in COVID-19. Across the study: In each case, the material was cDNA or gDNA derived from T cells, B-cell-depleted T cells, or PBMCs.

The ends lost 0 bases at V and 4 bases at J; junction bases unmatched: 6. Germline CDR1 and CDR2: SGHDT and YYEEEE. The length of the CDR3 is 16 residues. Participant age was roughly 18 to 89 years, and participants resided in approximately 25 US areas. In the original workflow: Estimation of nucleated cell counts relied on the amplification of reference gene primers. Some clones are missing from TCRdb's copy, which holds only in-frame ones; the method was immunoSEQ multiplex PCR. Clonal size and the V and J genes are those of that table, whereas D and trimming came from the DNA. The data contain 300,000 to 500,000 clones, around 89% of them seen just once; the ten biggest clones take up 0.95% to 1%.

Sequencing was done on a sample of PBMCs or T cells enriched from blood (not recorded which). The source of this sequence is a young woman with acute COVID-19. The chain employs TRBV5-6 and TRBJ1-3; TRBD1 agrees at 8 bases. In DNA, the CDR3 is TGTGCCAGCAGCTTGGGGACAGGGTCGGCAGGAAACACCATATATTTT. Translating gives CASSLGTGSAGNTIYF.